This entry lists 24 T cell receptor beta chains sequenced from one sample in a study of T cells in localized non-small cell lung cancer. The assay was immunoSEQ multiplex PCR, and TCRdb's table has in-frame clones only and misses some. The repertoire has some 52,000 clones, roughly 75% of them found once; the top ten carry roughly 4%. Sequences were derived from PBMCs, sampled before any cancer treatment. These receptors originate from a woman aged 40-75 years with stage II lung adenocarcinoma.

The rearrangement joins TRBV28 to TRBJ1-4, with no clear D. Germline CDR1 reads MDHEN; CDR2 reads SYDVKM. The CDR3 consists of 15 residues. The V end lost 5 bases, the J end lost 2 bases, and 12 bases lay between the germline ends. The CDR3 DNA reads TGTGCCAGCAGTGCTCAGAGGTATACTAATGAAAAACTGTTTTTT. It encodes CASSAQRYTNEKLFF.

V gene TRBV30 combines with J gene TRBJ2-7; D possibly matches TRBD1 or TRBD2 (6 bases each). Germline lookup yields CDR1 GTSNPN and CDR2 SVGIG (reference sequence). This CDR3 contains 12 residues. V lost 8 bases to trimming and J lost 11 bases, with 22 bases between them. CDR3 in DNA: TGTGCCCGGGAGTTGTCCGACAGGAGGAAGTACTTC. It specifies CARELSDRRKYF.

V and J are TRBV5-4 and TRBJ2-2; no firm D call. Trimming took off 4 bases at V and 1 base at J, with 2 bases between the two ends. In germline, CDR1 is SGHNT, CDR2 YYREEE (reference sequence). This CDR3 has 12 amino acids. CDR3 nucleotides: TGTGCCAGCAGCCGGAACACCGGGGAGCTGTTTTTT. This gives the protein CASSRNTGELFF.

The chain uses TRBV4-1 and TRBJ1-5; D not resolved. The V gene's germline CDR1 is MGHRA and CDR2 YSYEKL. Trimming left V 1 base short and J 0 bases short, with 4 bases between. The CDR3 has 14 amino acids. The CDR3 DNA is TGCGCCAGCAGCCAAGTGGGTAGCAATCAGCCCCAGCATTTT. Residues: CASSQVGSNQPQHF.

This clone has just a few counts. The chain has TRBV30 and TRBJ1-4; 8 bases line up with TRBD1. The CDR3 extends over 16 amino acids. V dropped 7 bases and J dropped 8; count of bases not matched to a gene: 18. Germline CDR1 is GTSNPN and CDR2 is SVGIG (reference sequence). CDR3 nucleotide sequence: TGTGCCTCCCCCATGGGACAGGCACTAGTAGGGGAAAAACTGTTTTTT. Residues: CASPMGQALVGEKLFF.

The V call is TRBV5-8, the J call TRBJ2-7, with D unclear. Germline CDR1 reads SGHTS; CDR2 reads YDEGEE. The V and J ends lost 3 bases and 2 bases respectively, with 6 bases between them. The CDR3 has 12 amino acids. CDR3 bases: TGTGCCAGCAGCTCCCATCCCTACGAGCAGTACTTC. Translating it yields CASSSHPYEQYF.

The rearrangement uses TRBV2 and TRBJ1-1; D might be TRBD1 (6 bases). This CDR3 contains 12 residues. Trimming cost V 8 bases and J 2 bases, with 9 bases left between them. Looked up from germline, CDR1 is SNHLY and CDR2 is FYNNEI. The CDR3 DNA reads TGTGCCAGCTACAGGGTTAACACTGAAGCTTTCTTT. This encodes CASYRVNTEAFF.

The chain uses TRBV6-5 and TRBJ1-3; TRBD1 is a possible D gene (5 bases). The CDR3 extends over 15 amino acids. V was clipped by 6 bases and J by 0 bases, with 12 bases between them. Germline loops: CDR1 MNHEY, CDR2 SVGAGI. CDR3 sequence (DNA): TGTGCCAGCAGCGATAGACAGAGCTCTGGAAACACCATATATTTT. Its protein is CASSDRQSSGNTIYF.

The V gene is TRBV10-3, the J gene TRBJ2-3; 10 bases line up with TRBD2. Trimming took 3 bases from V and 6 from J; bases not matched to a gene: 9. Germline assignment: CDR1 ENHRY and CDR2 SYGVKD. There are 16 residues in the CDR3. The CDR3 nucleotides read TGTGCCATCAGTGACCCTAGCGGGGGTGTTATCGATACGCAGTATTTT. This codes for CAISDPSGGVIDTQYF.

The chain links TRBV7-9 to TRBJ1-5; 7 positions match TRBD1. Trimming took 2 bases from V and 0 from J; bases not matched to a gene: 4. The V gene's germline CDR1 is SEHNR and CDR2 FQNEAQ (reference sequence). The CDR3 length is 16 residues. This CDR3 is CASSLRDRNSNQPQHF. Written as DNA, the CDR3 is TGTGCCAGCAGCTTAAGGGACAGAAATAGCAATCAGCCCCAGCATTTT.

The chain has TRBV5-6 and TRBJ1-3; D is unresolved. Germline CDR1 is SGHDT and CDR2 is YYEEEE. Trimming cost V 1 base and J 6 bases, with 8 bases left between them. This CDR3 spans 13 amino acids. This CDR3 reads CASSLIIQNTIYF. Written as DNA, the CDR3 is TGTGCCAGCAGCTTGATCATACAAAACACCATATATTTT. Full variable domain (remainder filled in from reference TRBV5-6 and TRBJ1-3): DAGVTQSPTHLIKTRGQQVTLRCSPKSGHDTVSWYQQALGQGPQFIFQYYEEEERQRGNFPDRFSGHQFPNYSSELNVNALLLGDSALYLCASSLIIQNTIYFGEGSWLTVV.

The table lists this clone with a count of one. V and J are TRBV6-1 and TRBJ1-2; a possible D gene is TRBD1 (5 bases). Germline lookup yields CDR1 MNHNS and CDR2 SASEGT. V dropped 3 bases and J dropped 11 bases, with 22 bases sitting between them. This CDR3 is built from 15 residues. CDR3 residues: CASSDRTRGDRRYTF. CDR3 DNA sequence: TGTGCCAGCAGTGACAGGACCCGGGGCGACCGGCGGTACACCTTC.

CDR3 coding DNA: TGCGCCAGCAGCTCCGGGACTAGCGGGAGAGTGGGACTGGGGGAGACCCAGTACTTC. This translates into CASSSGTSGRVGLGETQYF. The chain employs TRBV5-1 and TRBJ2-5; 14 bases are shared with TRBD2. Trimming at V came to 3 bases and at J to 5 bases, leaving 15 bases not matched to a gene. Germline lookup yields CDR1 SGHRS and CDR2 YFSETQ. This CDR3 is built from 19 residues.

The CDR3 DNA is TGTGCCAGCAGTGAAAGTTGGACCCCCTCTGGAAACACCATATATTTT. This encodes CASSESWTPSGNTIYF. The rearrangement joins TRBV25-1 to TRBJ1-3; D gene uncertain. CDR3 length: 16 amino acids. CDR1 and CDR2 from the germline V gene are MGHDK and SYGVNS. The V end lost 2 bases, the J end lost 0 bases, and 11 bases lay between the germline ends.

The chain combines TRBV6-5 with TRBJ2-7; D possibly matches TRBD1 or TRBD2 (5 bases each). V was trimmed by 5 bases and J by 3 bases, leaving 17 bases between them. Germline V lookup: CDR1 MNHEY, CDR2 SVGAGI. This CDR3 has 15 amino acids. The CDR3 spells CASSPSQGRFYEQYF. The CDR3 DNA reads as TGTGCCAGCAGTCCCTCCCAGGGACGATTCTACGAGCAGTACTTC.

This rearrangement joins TRBV29-1 to TRBJ2-1; 8 positions agree with TRBD2. The CDR3 consists of 14 residues. The germline CDR1 and CDR2 sequences are SQVTM and ANQGSEA. V shed 6 bases and J 2 bases; nucleotides not matched to a gene: 6. The CDR3 loop is CSVSSGGAYNEQFF. CDR3 bases: TGCAGCGTGTCCTCCGGGGGGGCCTACAATGAGCAGTTCTTC.

The chain is built from TRBV9 and TRBJ2-1; 9 bases are shared with TRBD1. Trimming removed 0 bases from V and 16 bases from J; junction bases left unmatched: 8. CDR3 length equals 13 residues. CDR1 is SGDLS, CDR2 YYNGEE, per germline. DNA for the CDR3: TGTGCCAGCAGCGTAGATAAGGACAGGGGCTTATTCTTC. It encodes CASSVDKDRGLFF.

The V call is TRBV11-3, the J call TRBJ2-2; maybe TRBD1 (5 bases). The ends were cut back, 6 bases at V and 5 bases at J, with 7 bases in the middle. CDR3 length: 12 amino acids. The germline gives CDR1 SGHNT, CDR2 YENEEA. The DNA of the CDR3 is TGTGCCAGCAGTCCAGGGACCGGGGAGCTGTTTTTT. Translating gives CASSPGTGELFF. Using reference TRBV11-3 and TRBJ2-2 for the parts outside the CDR3, the full variable domain is EAGVVQSPRYKIIEKKQPVAFWCNPISGHNTLYWYLQNLGQGPELLIRYENEEAVDDSQLPKDRFSAERLKGVDSTLKIQPAELGDSAVYLCASSPGTGELFFGEGSRLTVL.

The CDR3 reads CASSPNQGAPNGYTF. CDR3 DNA: TGTGCCAGCTCACCCAATCAGGGGGCGCCGAATGGCTACACCTTC. This chain uses TRBV18 with TRBJ1-2; the match to TRBD1 covers 8 bases. There are 15 residues in the CDR3. After removal of 3 bases from V and 6 bases from J, the junction contained 9 bases not matched to a gene. The germline CDR1 and CDR2 sequences are KGHSH and LQKENI.

This chain uses TRBV4-2 with TRBJ2-7; D not resolved. CDR3 length equals 14 residues. V was clipped by 1 base and J by 4 bases, with 11 bases between them. CDR1 is LGHNA and CDR2 is YNFKEQ in the germline V gene. The CDR3 DNA is TGTGCCAGCAGCCAAGCGACTTTAGGGTACGAGCAGTACTTC. Its translation: CASSQATLGYEQYF.

This chain joins TRBV18 and TRBJ1-1; D possibly corresponds to TRBD1 (6 bases). Germline-derived CDR1 and CDR2 are KGHSH and LQKENI. This CDR3 has 13 residues. V gave up 6 bases and J gave up 0 bases, with 8 bases separating them. CDR3 sequence: CASSDSMNTEAFF. In DNA form, the CDR3 reads TGTGCCAGCTCGGACAGCATGAACACTGAAGCTTTCTTT.

DNA of the CDR3: TGTGCCAGCAGCTTAGGTGGCAACTCCTACGAGCAGTACTTC. It codes for CASSLGGNSYEQYF. The chain has TRBV7-2 and TRBJ2-7; D ambiguous. This CDR3 is 14 amino acids long. Germline V CDR1 and CDR2: SGHTA, FQGNSA. Trimming took 1 base from V and 0 from J, leaving 7 bases between them.

This chain connects TRBV19 to TRBJ2-6; 9 nucleotides align to TRBD1. CDR1 and CDR2 (germline): LNHDA, SQIVND (reference sequence). The CDR3 runs to 17 residues. The J segment lost 3 bases and the V segment lost 5 bases, leaving 8 bases of the junction unmatched. For the CDR3, the DNA is TGTGCCAGTAGTCTCCTACAGGGGGCAGGTGGGGCCAACGTCCTGACTTTC. Residues: CASSLLQGAGGANVLTF.

This clone has only a few counts. The CDR3 coding sequence is TGCGCCAGCAGCTTGTGGGACCCGGGACAAACCGGGGAGCTGTTTTTT. This encodes CASSLWDPGQTGELFF. The rearrangement joins TRBV5-1 to TRBJ2-2; the D gene is possibly TRBD1 (6 bases). The CDR3 loop spans 16 amino acids. The ends were cut back, 1 base at V and 5 bases at J, with 15 bases in the middle. Germline V CDR1 and CDR2: SGHRS, YFSETQ. Full variable domain (remainder filled in from reference TRBV5-1 and TRBJ2-2): KAGVTQTPRYLIKTRGQQVTLSCSPISGHRSVSWYQQTPGQGLQFLFEYFSETQRNKGNFPGRFSGRQFSNSRSEMNVSTLELGDSALYLCASSLWDPGQTGELFFGEGSRLTVL.